A selection of T cell receptor beta chains follows, all from one sample in a study of control samples from healthy donors and cancer patients. Libraries were prepared by immunoSEQ multiplex PCR; TCRdb keeps only in-frame clonotypes and omits some of them. The data show fewer than 70,000 clones, roughly 82% seen once. The sample comprised PBMCs. The source is a woman between 45 and 60 years old with lung cancer. Both conserved end residues are part of each CDR3. Fields, in order: V gene, clone size, J gene, D gene, CDR3 DNA, CDR3 protein. A D gene is named only where the DNA matches it firmly. The listing skips clone size in some rows; elsewhere it reads once, few, many or a size class.

TRBV10-3	.	TRBJ1-1	TRBD1	TGTGCCATCCTCGGACAGGGAAAGACTGAAGCTTTCTTT	CAILGQGKTEAFF
TRBV7-9	.	TRBJ2-3	.	TGTGCCAGCAGCTTAGCGGGGGGAGATACGCAGTATTTT	CASSLAGGDTQYF
TRBV2	.	TRBJ1-2	.	TGTGCCAGCACCCCGACGGGAGGCTACACCTTC	CASTPTGGYTF
TRBV6-5	.	TRBJ2-2	.	TGTGCCAGCAAACAGGTCGGGGAGCTGTTTTTT	CASKQVGELFF
TRBV12-3/TRBV12-4	.	TRBJ1-6	.	TGTGCCAGCAGTTTAGCGCAAAGTGCACCCCTCCACTTT	CASSLAQSAPLHF
TRBV15	.	TRBJ2-1	TRBD2	TGTGCCACCAGCATCCGGGGGGGGTCCTACAATGAGCAGTTCTTC	CATSIRGGSYNEQFF
TRBV28	.	TRBJ1-2	TRBD1	TGTGCCAGCAGTTCCGGGACAGGGGGCTATGGCTACACCTTC	CASSSGTGGYGYTF
TRBV7-3	once	TRBJ1-1	.	TGTGCCAGCAGCTTAAGGATGAACACTGAAGCTTTCTTT	CASSLRMNTEAFF
TRBV19	.	TRBJ1-4	.	TGTGCCAGCAAAGCAGGCGGGGCAACTAATGAAAAACTGTTTTTT	CASKAGGATNEKLFF
TRBV28	.	TRBJ2-3	.	TGTGCCAGCAGTTTGACGACTATCACAGATACGCAGTATTTT	CASSLTTITDTQYF
TRBV14	once	TRBJ2-5	.	TGTGCCAGCAGTCGACAGTTCCAAGAGACCCAGTACTTC	CASSRQFQETQYF
TRBV6-2/TRBV6-3	.	TRBJ2-1	TRBD1	TGTGCCAGCAGTGGGACAGGCCTTCACAATGAGCAGTTCTTC	CASSGTGLHNEQFF
TRBV5-4	.	TRBJ1-2	TRBD1	TGTGCCAGCACCAGACAGGGTGCCTATGGCTACACCTTC	CASTRQGAYGYTF
TRBV9	.	TRBJ2-3	TRBD2	TGTGCCAGCAGCGTAGTAGACGGGGGGGCCTTCGATACGCAGTATTTT	CASSVVDGGAFDTQYF
TRBV24-1	.	TRBJ2-2	TRBD1	TGTGCCACCAGTGACGGACAGGGGGCGAACACCGGGGAGCTGTTTTTT	CATSDGQGANTGELFF
TRBV5-6	.	TRBJ2-3	.	TGTGCCAGCAGCCCTATTCTTCAGGGTGGCACAGATACGCAGTATTTT	CASSPILQGGTDTQYF
TRBV7-9	few	TRBJ1-6	TRBD1	TGTGCCAGCAGCTTAGTCTCGGGGACAGGGGACAATTCACCCCTCCACTTT	CASSLVSGTGDNSPLHF
TRBV6-5	.	TRBJ2-3	.	TGTGCCAGCAGTTACTCGATCAGGTCCACAGATACGCAGTATTTT	CASSYSIRSTDTQYF
TRBV2	.	TRBJ2-2	TRBD2	TGTGCCAGCCCTTTAACGGGGGGATACACCGGGGAGCTGTTTTTT	CASPLTGGYTGELFF
TRBV7-2	few	TRBJ1-2	.	TGTGCCAGCAGCTTATATTCAGGAGAGGGCTATGGCTACACCTTC	CASSLYSGEGYGYTF
TRBV6-6	.	TRBJ1-4	.	TGTGCCAGCAGTCCCAGACGGGGTTTAGAAAAACTGTTTTTT	CASSPRRGLEKLFF
TRBV4-1	.	TRBJ1-5	.	TGCGCCAGCAGCCAGGATCCGGGAGTGTATCAGCCCCAGCATTTT	CASSQDPGVYQPQHF
TRBV6-5	.	TRBJ1-1	.	TGTGCCAGCAGTTACGGAGACCTCACTGAAGCTTTCTTT	CASSYGDLTEAFF
TRBV9	.	TRBJ1-6	TRBD1	TGTGCCAGCAGCCCCACGGGACAGACCGATTCACCCCTCCACTTT	CASSPTGQTDSPLHF
TRBV11-2	.	TRBJ2-1	.	TGTGCCAGCAGCTCTATACCGGGACAAAGGCGATACAATGAGCAGTTCTTC	CASSSIPGQRRYNEQFF
TRBV5-5	.	TRBJ1-2	TRBD1	TGTGCCAGCAGCTTGTCAGGGGGTTTAGACTATGGCTACACCTTC	CASSLSGGLDYGYTF
TRBV6-6	once	TRBJ2-4	.	TGTGCCAGCAGACGAGGGCAGGGTTTAGCAAACATTCAGTACTTC	CASRRGQGLANIQYF
TRBV7-3	.	TRBJ2-5	.	TGTGCCAGCAGCTTAACGGATCAAGAGACCCAGTACTTC	CASSLTDQETQYF
TRBV11-2	.	TRBJ2-2	TRBD2	TGTGCCAGCAGACGAGCGGGGCAAAACACCGGGGAGCTGTTTTTT	CASRRAGQNTGELFF